Listed here is a single T cell receptor (beta chain). The germline V and J ends were trimmed by 0 bases and 3 bases, with 16 bases remaining between them. The germline gives CDR1 KGHDR, CDR2 SFDVKD. The CDR3 has 17 amino acids. Living in about two dozen US areas, the participants were between roughly 18 and 89 years of age. Clinical history reported by participants formed the basis on which cohorts were assigned. The data were obtained in a study of blood T cell repertoires in COVID-19. Original data processing: Reference gene primer amplification in the assay estimated nucleated cell counts. TCRdb's table, derived via immunoSEQ multiplex PCR, lists solely in-frame clones and lacks some. V and J calls and clone size are as listed in that table; D and trimming were resolved from the DNA. The sample consists of some 160,000 clones, roughly 90% of them appearing once.

The sequenced sample consisted of PBMCs or T cells enriched from blood (not recorded which). The V and J genes are TRBV24-1 and TRBJ2-5, with TRBD1 as a possible D gene (6 bases). This TCR was sampled from a woman aged 50 to 65 who had recovered from COVID-19. The CDR3: CATSDLLGARGEETQYF. In DNA form, the CDR3 reads TGTGCCACCAGTGATTTGTTGGGGGCGAGGGGCGAAGAGACCCAGTACTTC.